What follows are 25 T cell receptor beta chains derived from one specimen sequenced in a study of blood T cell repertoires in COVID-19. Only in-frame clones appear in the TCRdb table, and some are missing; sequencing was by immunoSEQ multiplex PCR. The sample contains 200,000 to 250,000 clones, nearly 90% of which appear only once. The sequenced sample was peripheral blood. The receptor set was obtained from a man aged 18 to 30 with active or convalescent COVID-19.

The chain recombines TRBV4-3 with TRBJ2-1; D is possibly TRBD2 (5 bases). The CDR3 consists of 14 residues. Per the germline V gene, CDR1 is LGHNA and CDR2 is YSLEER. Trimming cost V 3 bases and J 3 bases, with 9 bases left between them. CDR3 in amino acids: CASSQLGIYNEQFF. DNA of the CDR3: TGCGCCAGCAGCCAGCTCGGGATCTACAATGAGCAGTTCTTC.

The CDR3 loop is CASSSQRPGTIKSSYEQYF. The CDR3 bases are TGTGCCAGCAGTTCCCAACGTCCCGGGACTATTAAAAGCTCCTACGAGCAGTACTTC. This rearrangement joins TRBV6-2 or TRBV6-3 to TRBJ2-7; 7 nucleotides match TRBD2. The CDR3 sequence is 19 residues long. Germline V lookup: CDR1 MNHEY, CDR2 SVGEGT. V gave up 4 bases and J gave up 0 bases; unmatched junction bases: 18.

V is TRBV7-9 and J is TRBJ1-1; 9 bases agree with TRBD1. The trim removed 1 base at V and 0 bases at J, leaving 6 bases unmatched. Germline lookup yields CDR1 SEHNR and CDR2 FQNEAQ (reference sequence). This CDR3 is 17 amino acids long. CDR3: CASSLDEGQGMNTEAFF. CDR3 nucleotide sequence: TGTGCCAGCAGCTTAGATGAAGGACAGGGGATGAACACTGAAGCTTTCTTT.

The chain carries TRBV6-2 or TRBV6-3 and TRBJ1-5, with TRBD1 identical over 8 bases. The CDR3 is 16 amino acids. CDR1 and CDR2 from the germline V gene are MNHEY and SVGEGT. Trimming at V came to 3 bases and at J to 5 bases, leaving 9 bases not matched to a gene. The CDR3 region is CASSYPGGLSDQPQHF. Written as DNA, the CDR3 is TGTGCCAGCAGTTATCCAGGGGGCCTTTCGGATCAGCCCCAGCATTTT.

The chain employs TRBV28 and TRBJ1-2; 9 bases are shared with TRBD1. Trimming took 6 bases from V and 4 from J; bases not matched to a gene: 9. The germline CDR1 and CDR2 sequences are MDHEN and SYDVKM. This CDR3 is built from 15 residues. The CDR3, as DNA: TGTGCCAGCAGCTCCGGACAGGGGATTCCCTATGGCTACACCTTC. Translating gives CASSSGQGIPYGYTF.

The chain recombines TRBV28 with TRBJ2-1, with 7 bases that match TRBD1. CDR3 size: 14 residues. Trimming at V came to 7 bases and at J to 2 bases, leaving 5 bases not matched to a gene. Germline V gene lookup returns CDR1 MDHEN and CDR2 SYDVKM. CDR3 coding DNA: TGTGCCAGCACAACAGGGGTTCCCTACAATGAGCAGTTCTTC. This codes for CASTTGVPYNEQFF.

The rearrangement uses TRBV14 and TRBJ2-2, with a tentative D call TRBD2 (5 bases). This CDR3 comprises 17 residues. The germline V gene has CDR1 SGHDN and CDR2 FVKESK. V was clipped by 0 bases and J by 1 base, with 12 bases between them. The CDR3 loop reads CASSQDRGRWNTGELFF. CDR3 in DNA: TGTGCCAGCAGCCAAGATCGGGGTAGGTGGAACACCGGGGAGCTGTTTTTT.

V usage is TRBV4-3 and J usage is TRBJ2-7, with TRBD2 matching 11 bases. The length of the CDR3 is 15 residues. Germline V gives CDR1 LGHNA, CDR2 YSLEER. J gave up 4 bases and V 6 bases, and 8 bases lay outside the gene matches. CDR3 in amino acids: CASSVLAGDKYEQYF. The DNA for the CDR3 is TGCGCCAGCAGTGTACTAGCGGGGGATAAATACGAGCAGTACTTC.

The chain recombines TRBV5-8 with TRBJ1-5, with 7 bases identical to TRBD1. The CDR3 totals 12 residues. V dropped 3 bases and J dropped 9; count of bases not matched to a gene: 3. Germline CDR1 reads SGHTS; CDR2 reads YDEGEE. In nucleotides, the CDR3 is TGTGCCAGCAGCTCATACAGGGGGCCCCAGCATTTT. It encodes CASSSYRGPQHF. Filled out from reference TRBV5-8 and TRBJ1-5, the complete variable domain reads EAGVTQSPTHLIKTRGQQATLRCSPISGHTSVYWYQQALGLGLQFLLWYDEGEERNRGNFPPRFSGRQFPNYSSELNVNALELEDSALYLCASSSYRGPQHFGDGTRLSIL.

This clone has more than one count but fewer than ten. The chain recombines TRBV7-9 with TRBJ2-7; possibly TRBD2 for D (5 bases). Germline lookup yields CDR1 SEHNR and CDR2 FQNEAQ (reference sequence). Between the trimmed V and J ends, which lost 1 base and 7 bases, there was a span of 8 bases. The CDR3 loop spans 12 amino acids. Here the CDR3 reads CASSLGSGEQYF. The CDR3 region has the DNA TGTGCCAGCAGCTTAGGTTCGGGGGAGCAGTACTTC.

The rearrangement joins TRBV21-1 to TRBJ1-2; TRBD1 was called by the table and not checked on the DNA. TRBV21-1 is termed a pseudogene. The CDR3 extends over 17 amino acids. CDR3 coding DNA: TGTGCCAGCAGCAAGGCAACAGGGGGCTTCCCTAACTATGGCTACACCTTC. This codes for CASSKATGGFPNYGYTF.

CDR3 residues: CASSDGVGANTGELFF. In DNA form, the CDR3 reads TGTGCCAGCAGTGACGGCGTAGGGGCGAACACCGGGGAGCTGTTTTTT. This chain links TRBV25-1 with TRBJ2-2; possibly TRBD1 for D (5 bases). Germline V gene data show CDR1 as MGHDK and CDR2 as SYGVNS. The CDR3 loop spans 16 amino acids. V lost 3 bases and J 0 bases, leaving 11 bases between the germline ends.

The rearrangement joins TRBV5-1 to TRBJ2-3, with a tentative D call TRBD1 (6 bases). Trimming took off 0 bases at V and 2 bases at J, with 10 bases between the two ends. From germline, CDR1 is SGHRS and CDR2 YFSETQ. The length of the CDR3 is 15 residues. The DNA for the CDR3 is TGCGCCAGCAGCTTGGTCAACAGGGTCACAGATACGCAGTATTTT. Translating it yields CASSLVNRVTDTQYF.

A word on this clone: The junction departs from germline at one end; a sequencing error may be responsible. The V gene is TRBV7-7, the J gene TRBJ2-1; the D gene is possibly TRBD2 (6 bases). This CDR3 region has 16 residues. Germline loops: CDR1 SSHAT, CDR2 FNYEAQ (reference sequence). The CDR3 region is CASSAAPGANYNEQFF. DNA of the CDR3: TGTGCTAGCAGCGCTGCGCCGGGAGCGAACTACAATGAGCAGTTCTTC.

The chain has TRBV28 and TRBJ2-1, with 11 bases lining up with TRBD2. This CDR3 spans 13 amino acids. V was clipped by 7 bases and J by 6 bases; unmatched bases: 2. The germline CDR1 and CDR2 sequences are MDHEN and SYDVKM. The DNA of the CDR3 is TGTGCCAGCACAACTAGCGGGGGCAATGAGCAGTTCTTC. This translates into CASTTSGGNEQFF.

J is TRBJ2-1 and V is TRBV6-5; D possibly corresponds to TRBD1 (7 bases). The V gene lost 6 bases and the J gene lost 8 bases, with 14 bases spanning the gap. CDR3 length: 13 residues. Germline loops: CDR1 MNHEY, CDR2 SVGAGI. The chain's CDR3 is CASSQGGADEQFF. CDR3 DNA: TGTGCCAGCAGCCAGGGGGGAGCCGATGAGCAGTTCTTC.

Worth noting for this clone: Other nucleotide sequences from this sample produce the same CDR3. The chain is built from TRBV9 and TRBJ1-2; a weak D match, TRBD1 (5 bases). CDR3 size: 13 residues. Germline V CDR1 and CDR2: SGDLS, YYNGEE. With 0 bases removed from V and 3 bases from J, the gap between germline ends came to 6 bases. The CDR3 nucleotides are TGTGCCAGCAGCGTAGAGGGGCACTATGGCTACACCTTC. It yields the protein CASSVEGHYGYTF.

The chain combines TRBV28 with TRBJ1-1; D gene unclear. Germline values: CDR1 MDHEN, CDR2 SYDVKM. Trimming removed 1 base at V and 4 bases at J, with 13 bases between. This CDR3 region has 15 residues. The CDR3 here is CASSLSNELSTEAFF. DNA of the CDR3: TGTGCCAGCAGTTTATCCAACGAGCTTTCCACTGAAGCTTTCTTT.

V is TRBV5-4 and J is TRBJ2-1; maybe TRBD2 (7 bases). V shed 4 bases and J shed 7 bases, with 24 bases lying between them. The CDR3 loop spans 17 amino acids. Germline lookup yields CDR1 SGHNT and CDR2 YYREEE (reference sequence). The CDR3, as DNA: TGTGCCAGCAGCCCGAGCGGGACCCTAAGGGGGATGAATGAGCAGTTCTTC. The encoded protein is CASSPSGTLRGMNEQFF.

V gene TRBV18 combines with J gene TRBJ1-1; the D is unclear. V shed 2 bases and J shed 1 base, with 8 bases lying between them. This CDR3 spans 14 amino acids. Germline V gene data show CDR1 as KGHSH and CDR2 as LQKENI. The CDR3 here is CASSPYPRNTEAFF. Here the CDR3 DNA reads TGTGCCAGCTCACCATATCCGAGGAACACTGAAGCTTTCTTT.

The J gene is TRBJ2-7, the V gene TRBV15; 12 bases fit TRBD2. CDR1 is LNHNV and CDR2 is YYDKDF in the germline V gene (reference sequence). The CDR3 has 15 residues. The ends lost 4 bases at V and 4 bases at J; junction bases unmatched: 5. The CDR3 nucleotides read TGTGCCACCAGCACCAGACTAGCGGGAGTTTACGAGCAGTACTTC. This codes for CATSTRLAGVYEQYF. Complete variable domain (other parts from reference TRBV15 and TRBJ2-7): DAMVIQNPRYQVTQFGKPVTLSCSQTLNHNVMYWYQQKSSQAPKLLFHYYDKDFNNEADTPDNFQSRRPNTSFCFLDIRSPGLGDTAMYLCATSTRLAGVYEQYFGPGTRLTVT.

CDR3 loop: CASITWGDGNQPQHF. In DNA, the CDR3 is TGTGCCAGCATTACCTGGGGGGATGGTAATCAGCCCCAGCATTTT. V is TRBV28 and J is TRBJ1-5; TRBD1 is a possible D gene (5 bases). The CDR3 extends over 15 amino acids. Germline-derived CDR1 and CDR2 are MDHEN and SYDVKM. The V gene lost 7 bases and the J gene lost 4 bases, with 17 bases spanning the gap.

Written as DNA, the CDR3 is TGTGCCAGCAGGGAGATCGATAAGCAGTACTTC. This sequence encodes CASREIDKQYF. This chain connects TRBV2 to TRBJ2-7, with D hard to call. V was trimmed by 6 bases and J by 8 bases, leaving 11 bases between them. The CDR3 runs to 11 residues. CDR1 and CDR2 from the germline V gene are SNHLY and FYNNEI.

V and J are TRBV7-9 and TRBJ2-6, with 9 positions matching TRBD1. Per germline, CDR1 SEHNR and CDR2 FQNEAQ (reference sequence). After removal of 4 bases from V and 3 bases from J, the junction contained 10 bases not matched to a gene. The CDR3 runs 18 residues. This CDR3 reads CASSSQKMTGGGANVLTF. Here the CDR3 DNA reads TGTGCCAGCAGCTCCCAAAAAATGACAGGGGGTGGGGCCAACGTCCTGACTTTC.

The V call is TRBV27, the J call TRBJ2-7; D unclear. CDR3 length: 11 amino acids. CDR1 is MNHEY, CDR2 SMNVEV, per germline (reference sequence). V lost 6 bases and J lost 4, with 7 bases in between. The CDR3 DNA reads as TGTGCCAGCAGCTCGTATTACGAGCAGTACTTC. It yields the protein CASSSYYEQYF.